The text below deals with one T cell receptor beta chain. Its specificity is unknown. This record comes from a study of cytomegalovirus exposure and HLA in healthy donors. In the study overall: Around 77% of roughly 430 genotyped donors fell in the Caucasian-associated ancestry cluster.

60 Vbeta and 13 Jbeta primers were used in PCR. The protocol was immunoSEQ multiplex PCR, while the TCRdb copy is restricted to in-frame clones and leaves out a portion. Of 120,000 or so clones in the sample, 73% were seen once. There are 13 residues in the CDR3. V lost 8 bases to trimming and J lost 0 bases; unmatched junction nucleotides: 2. CDR1 and CDR2 from the germline V gene are LGHNA and YNFKEQ. Study-level points and caveats: Differences between HLA loci emerged in a later analysis of TCR association rates, with DRB1 most and HLA-C fewest. Sequences of the TCR beta chain were said to predict the HLA-A and HLA-B alleles of most subjects accurately.

What was sequenced was PBMCs. The clonotype originates from a woman in her thirties or forties in good health and CMV-seronegative. This chain links TRBV4-2 with TRBJ2-3, with 7 bases aligning to TRBD2. The CDR3 sequence is CASGGGSTDTQYF. In DNA form, the CDR3 reads TGTGCCAGCGGGGGGGGTAGCACAGATACGCAGTATTTT.